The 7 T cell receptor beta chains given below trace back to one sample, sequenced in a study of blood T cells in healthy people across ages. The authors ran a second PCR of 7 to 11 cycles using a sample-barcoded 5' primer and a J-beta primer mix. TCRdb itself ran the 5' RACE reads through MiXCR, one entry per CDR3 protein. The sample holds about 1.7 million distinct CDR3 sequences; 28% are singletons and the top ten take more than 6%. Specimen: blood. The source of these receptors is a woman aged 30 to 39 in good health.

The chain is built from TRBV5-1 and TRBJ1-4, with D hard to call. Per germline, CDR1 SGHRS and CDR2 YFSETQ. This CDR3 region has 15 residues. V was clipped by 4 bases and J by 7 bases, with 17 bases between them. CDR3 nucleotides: TGCGCCAGCAGCAAGGGAACATTGACGATTGAAAAACTGTTTTTT. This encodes CASSKGTLTIEKLFF.

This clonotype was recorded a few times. The CDR3 here is CASSGGGLAPSEQFF. The CDR3 DNA reads TGTGCCAGCAGTGGGGGGGGACTGGCCCCGAGTGAGCAGTTCTTC. The V and J genes are TRBV6-5 and TRBJ2-1, with TRBD2 matching over 7 bases. This CDR3 has 15 residues. J lost 9 bases, V lost 5 bases, and 13 bases had no gene match. Germline values: CDR1 MNHEY, CDR2 SVGAGI.

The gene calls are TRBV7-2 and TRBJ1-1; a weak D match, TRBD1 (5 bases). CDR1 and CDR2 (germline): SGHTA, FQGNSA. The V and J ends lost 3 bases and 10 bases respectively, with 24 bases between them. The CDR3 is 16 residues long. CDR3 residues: CASSFALQVRSAGAFF. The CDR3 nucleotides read TGTGCCAGCAGCTTCGCTCTACAGGTTAGGTCGGCAGGAGCTTTCTTT.

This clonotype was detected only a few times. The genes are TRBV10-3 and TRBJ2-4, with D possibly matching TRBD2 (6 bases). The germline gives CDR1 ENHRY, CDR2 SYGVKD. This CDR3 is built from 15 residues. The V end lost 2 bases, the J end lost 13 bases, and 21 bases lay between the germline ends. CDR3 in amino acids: CAISEGPGGDTKQYF. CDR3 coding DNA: TGTGCCATCAGTGAGGGGCCTGGAGGGGATACGAAACAGTACTTC.

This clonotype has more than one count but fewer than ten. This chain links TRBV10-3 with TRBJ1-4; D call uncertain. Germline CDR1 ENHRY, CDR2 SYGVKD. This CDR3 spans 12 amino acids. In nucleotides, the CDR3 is TGTGCATCCGGGATCAGTGATGAAAAACTGTTTTTT. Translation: CASGISDEKLFF.

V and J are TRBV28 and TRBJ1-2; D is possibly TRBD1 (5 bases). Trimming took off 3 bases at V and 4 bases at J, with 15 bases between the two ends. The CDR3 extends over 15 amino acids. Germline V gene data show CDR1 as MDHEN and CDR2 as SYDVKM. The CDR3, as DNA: TGTGCCAGCAGTTTGCGCCCTGACAGACCCTATGGCTACACCTTC. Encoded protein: CASSLRPDRPYGYTF.

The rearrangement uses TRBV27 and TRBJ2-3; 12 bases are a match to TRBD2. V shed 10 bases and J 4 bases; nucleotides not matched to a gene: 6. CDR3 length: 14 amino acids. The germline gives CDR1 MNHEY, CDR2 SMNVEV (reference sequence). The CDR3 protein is CATRGLAGSDTQYF. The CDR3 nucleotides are TGTGCCACCCGGGGACTAGCGGGTTCAGATACGCAGTATTTT.